This entry lists 15 T cell receptor beta chains sequenced from one sample in a study of primary melanoma T cells and metastatic recurrence. The protocol was immunoSEQ multiplex PCR, while the TCRdb copy is restricted to in-frame clones and leaves out a portion. This table lists 50 to 70 clones. Sequencing was performed on melanoma tumor tissue. The source is a human donor with melanoma.

The genes are TRBV11-3 and TRBJ2-5; TRBD2 matches at 16 bases. Germline values: CDR1 SGHNT, CDR2 YENEEA. Trimming took 5 bases from V and 4 from J; bases not matched to a gene: 4. The CDR3 spans 16 residues. The CDR3, as DNA: TGTGCCAGCAGCCCGGGACTAGCGGGGGGGCGAGAGACCCAGTACTTC. It specifies CASSPGLAGGRETQYF.

CDR3 in amino acids: CASSHRGFQDFTDTQYF. CDR3 sequence (DNA): TGTGCCAGCAGCCACCGGGGGTTCCAAGATTTCACAGATACGCAGTATTTT. The chain links TRBV11-3 to TRBJ2-3; perhaps TRBD2 as D (6 bases). The CDR3 sequence is 17 residues long. V lost 5 bases, J lost 2 bases, and 20 bases lay in between. Germline V gene sequence: CDR1 SGHNT, CDR2 YENEEA.

The chain couples TRBV11-3 to TRBJ2-3; 11 positions agree with TRBD2. Germline V gives CDR1 SGHNT, CDR2 YENEEA. This CDR3 contains 18 residues. The V gene end was trimmed by 2 bases and the J gene end by 6 bases; junction bases not matched to a gene: 13. The chain's CDR3 is CASSLYVGLAALGDTQYF. CDR3 nucleotides: TGTGCCAGCAGCTTATACGTGGGACTAGCGGCCCTCGGGGATACGCAGTATTTT.

A single count supports this clone. V and J are TRBV10-2 and TRBJ2-7; either TRBD1 or TRBD2 may supply D (5 bases each). Germline values: CDR1 WSHSY, CDR2 SAAADI. V lost 2 bases and J lost 2, with 10 bases in between. CDR3 length: 14 residues. The CDR3 spells CASSERRDPYEQYF. The CDR3 DNA sequence: TGCGCCAGCAGTGAGAGAAGGGACCCCTACGAGCAGTACTTC.

J is TRBJ2-7 and V is TRBV6-8; 9 bases are shared with TRBD2. The CDR3 extends over 13 amino acids. The V and J ends lost 8 bases and 4 bases, in that order; junction bases with no gene match: 6. Germline loops: CDR1 MNHGY, CDR2 SAAAGT. CDR3 in amino acids: CASGGGAGYEQYF. Written as DNA, the CDR3 is TGTGCCAGCGGCGGGGGGGCCGGGTACGAGCAGTACTTC.

V usage is TRBV11-3 and J usage is TRBJ1-5; TRBD2 aligns across 8 bases. The J call could be wrong; TRBJ2-3 is a better fit for the DNA end. CDR1 is SGHNT, CDR2 YENEEA, per germline. CDR3 length: 14 residues. The CDR3 region is CASSLRGGGQPQYF. For the CDR3, the DNA is TGTGCCAGCAGCTTACGGGGGGGCGGCCAGCCCCAGTATTTT.

V gene TRBV18 combines with J gene TRBJ1-5; D might be TRBD1 (6 bases). The CDR3 extends over 13 amino acids. The V gene's germline CDR1 is KGHSH and CDR2 LQKENI. V was clipped by 6 bases and J by 3 bases, with 9 bases between them. For the CDR3, the DNA is TGTGCCAGCTCCCCGGGACACAATCAGCCCCAGCATTTT. This sequence encodes CASSPGHNQPQHF.

The rearrangement links TRBV19 to TRBJ1-1; D not resolved. Germline V gives CDR1 LNHDA, CDR2 SQIVND (reference sequence). The CDR3 loop spans 13 amino acids. V shed 3 bases and J shed 2 bases, with 7 bases lying between them. The CDR3 DNA sequence: TGTGCCAGTAGTATTGGAATCAACACTGAAGCTTTCTTT. Its protein is CASSIGINTEAFF.

V usage is TRBV14 and J usage is TRBJ2-7; D gene ambiguous. V dropped 3 bases and J dropped 3 bases, with 15 bases sitting between them. The CDR3 runs to 15 residues. In germline, CDR1 is SGHDN, CDR2 FVKESK. CDR3 in amino acids: CASSQASNSIYEQYF. The CDR3 DNA reads TGTGCCAGCAGCCAGGCCAGCAACTCTATCTACGAGCAGTACTTC.

The rearrangement joins TRBV2 to TRBJ1-1; unclear D gene. The V gene lost 6 bases and the J gene lost 0 bases, with 8 bases spanning the gap. CDR1 SNHLY and CDR2 FYNNEI come from the germline V gene. The CDR3 runs 13 residues. The CDR3 protein is CASRSVMNTEAFF. CDR3 DNA sequence: TGTGCCAGCAGATCTGTCATGAACACTGAAGCTTTCTTT.

The chain carries TRBV30 and TRBJ2-5, with TRBD2 as a possible D gene (6 bases). Germline V gives CDR1 GTSNPN, CDR2 SVGIG (reference sequence). V was trimmed by 3 bases and J by 3 bases, leaving 17 bases between them. The CDR3 sequence is 15 residues long. The CDR3 region has the DNA TGTGCCTGGAGCGGAGGGGCCTCGGTTGAAGAGACCCAGTACTTC. This codes for CAWSGGASVEETQYF.

This clone occurred once. The rearrangement links TRBV6-8 to TRBJ1-2; D is unclear. Trimming stripped 5 bases from V and 4 bases from J, with 8 bases between. Germline V gene sequence: CDR1 MNHGY, CDR2 SAAAGT. CDR3 length: 12 residues. Written as DNA, the CDR3 is TGTGCCAGCAGTGGAAAGACCTATGGCTACACCTTC. Translation gives CASSGKTYGYTF.

The chain couples TRBV7-1 to TRBJ2-7; possibly TRBD2 for D (6 bases). TRBV7-1 carries the ORF label, with uncertain function. V shed 7 bases and J shed 4 bases, with 20 bases lying between them. CDR3 length: 15 residues. The CDR3 reads CASNSGLGISYEQYF. The CDR3 region has the DNA TGTGCCAGCAACTCGGGACTCGGGATTTCATACGAGCAGTACTTC.

The chain has TRBV11-3 and TRBJ2-7, with D maybe TRBD2 (6 bases). The CDR3 has 15 residues. V lost 5 bases and J lost 3, with 17 bases in between. Germline V gene data show CDR1 as SGHNT and CDR2 as YENEEA. CDR3 residues: CASSTTPGGLYEQYF. The CDR3 DNA is TGTGCCAGCAGCACCACTCCCGGGGGTCTCTACGAGCAGTACTTC.

The rearrangement uses TRBV19 and TRBJ1-5; D not resolved. Germline loops: CDR1 LNHDA, CDR2 SQIVND (reference sequence). Trimming shortened V by 3 bases and J by 3 bases, and 6 bases separated the two germline ends. This CDR3 has 13 amino acids. CDR3 DNA sequence: TGTGCCAGTAGTATGGGTTTCAATCAGCCCCAGCATTTT. It yields the protein CASSMGFNQPQHF.